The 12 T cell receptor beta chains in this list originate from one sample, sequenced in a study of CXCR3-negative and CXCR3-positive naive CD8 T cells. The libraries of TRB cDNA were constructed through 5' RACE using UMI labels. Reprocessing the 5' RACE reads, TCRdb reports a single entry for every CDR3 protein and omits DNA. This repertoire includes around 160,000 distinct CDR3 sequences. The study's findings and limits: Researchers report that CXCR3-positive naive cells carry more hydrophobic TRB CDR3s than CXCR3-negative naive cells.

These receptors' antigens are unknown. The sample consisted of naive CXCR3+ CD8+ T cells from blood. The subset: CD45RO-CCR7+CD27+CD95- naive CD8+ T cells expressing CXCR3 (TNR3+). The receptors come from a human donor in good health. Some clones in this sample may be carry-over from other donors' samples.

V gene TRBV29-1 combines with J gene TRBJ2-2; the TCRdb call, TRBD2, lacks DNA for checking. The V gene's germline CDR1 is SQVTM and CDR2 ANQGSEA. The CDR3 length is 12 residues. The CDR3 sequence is CSVGGLAGELFF.

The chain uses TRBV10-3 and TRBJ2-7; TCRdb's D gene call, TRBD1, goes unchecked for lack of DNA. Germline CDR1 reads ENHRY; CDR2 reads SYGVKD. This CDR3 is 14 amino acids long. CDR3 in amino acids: CAISELQGSYEQYF.

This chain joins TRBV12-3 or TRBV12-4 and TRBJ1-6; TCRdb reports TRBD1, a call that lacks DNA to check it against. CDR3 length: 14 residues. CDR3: CASSWDGYNSPLHF.

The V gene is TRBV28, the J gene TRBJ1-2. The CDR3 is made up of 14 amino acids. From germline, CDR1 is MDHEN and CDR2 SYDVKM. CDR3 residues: CASSLPTARYGYTF.

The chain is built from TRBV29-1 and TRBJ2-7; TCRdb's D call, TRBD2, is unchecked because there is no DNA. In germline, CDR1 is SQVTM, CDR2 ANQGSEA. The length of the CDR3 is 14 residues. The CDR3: CSATAPGRPYEQYF.

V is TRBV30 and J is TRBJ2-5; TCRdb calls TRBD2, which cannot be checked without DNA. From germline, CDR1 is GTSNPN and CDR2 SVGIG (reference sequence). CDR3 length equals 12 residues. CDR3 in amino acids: CAWGLDQETQYF. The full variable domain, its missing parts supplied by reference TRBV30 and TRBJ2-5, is SQTIHQWPATLVQPVGSPLSLECTVEGTSNPNLYWYRQAAGRGLQLLFYSVGIGQISSEVPQNLSASRPQDRQFILSSKKLLLSDSGFYLCAWGLDQETQYFGPGTRLLVL.

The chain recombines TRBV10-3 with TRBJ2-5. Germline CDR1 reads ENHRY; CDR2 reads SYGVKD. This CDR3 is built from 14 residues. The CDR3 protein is CAISESNSKETQYF.

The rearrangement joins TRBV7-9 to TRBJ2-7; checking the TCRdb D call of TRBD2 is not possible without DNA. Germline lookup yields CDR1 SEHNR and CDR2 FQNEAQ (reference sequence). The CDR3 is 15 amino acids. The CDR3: CASSFPGLADYEQYF. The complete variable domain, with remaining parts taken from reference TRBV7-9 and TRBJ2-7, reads DTGVSQNPRHKITKRGQNVTFRCDPISEHNRLYWYRQTLGQGPEFLTYFQNEAQLEKSRLLSDRFSAERPKGSFSTLEIQRTEQGDSAMYLCASSFPGLADYEQYFGPGTRLTVT.

CDR3 protein: CATSDLQGPPLRYTEAFF. The rearrangement joins TRBV27 to TRBJ1-1; the TRBD1 assignment by TCRdb is unverifiable without DNA. Germline-derived CDR1 and CDR2 are MNHEY and SMNVEV (reference sequence). The CDR3 has 18 amino acids.

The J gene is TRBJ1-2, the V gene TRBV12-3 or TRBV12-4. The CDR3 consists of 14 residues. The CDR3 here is CASSPWEEGYGYTF.

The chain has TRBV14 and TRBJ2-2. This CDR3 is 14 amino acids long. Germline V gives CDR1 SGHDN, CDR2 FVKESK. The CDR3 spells CASSQDLNTGELFF. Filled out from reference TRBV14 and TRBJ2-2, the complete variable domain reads EAGVTQFPSHSVIEKGQTVTLRCDPISGHDNLYWYRRVMGKEIKFLLHFVKESKQDESGMPNNRFLAERTGGTYSTLKVQPAELEDSGVYFCASSQDLNTGELFFGEGSRLTVL.

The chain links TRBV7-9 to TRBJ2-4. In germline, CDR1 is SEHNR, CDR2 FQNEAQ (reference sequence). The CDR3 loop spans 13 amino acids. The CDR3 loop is CASSRSGGDIQYF.